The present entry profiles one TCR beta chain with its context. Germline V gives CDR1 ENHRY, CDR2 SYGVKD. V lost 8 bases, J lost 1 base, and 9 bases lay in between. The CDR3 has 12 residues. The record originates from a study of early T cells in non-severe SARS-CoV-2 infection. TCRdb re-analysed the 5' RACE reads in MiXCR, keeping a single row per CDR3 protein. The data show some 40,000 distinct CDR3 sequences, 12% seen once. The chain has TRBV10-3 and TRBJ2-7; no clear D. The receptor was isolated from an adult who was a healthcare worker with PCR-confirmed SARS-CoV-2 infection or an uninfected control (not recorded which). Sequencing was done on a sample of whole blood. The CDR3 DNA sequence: TGTGCCATCGGGGAATCGTCCTACGAGCAGTACTTC. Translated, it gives CAIGESSYEQYF.